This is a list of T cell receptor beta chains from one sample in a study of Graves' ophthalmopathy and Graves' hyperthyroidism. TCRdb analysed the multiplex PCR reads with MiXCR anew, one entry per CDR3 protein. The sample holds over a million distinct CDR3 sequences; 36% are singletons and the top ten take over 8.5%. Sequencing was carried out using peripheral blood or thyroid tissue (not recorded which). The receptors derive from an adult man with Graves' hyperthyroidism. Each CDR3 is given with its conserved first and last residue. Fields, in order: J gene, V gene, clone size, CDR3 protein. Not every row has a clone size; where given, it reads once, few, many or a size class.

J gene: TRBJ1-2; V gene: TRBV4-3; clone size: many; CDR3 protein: CASSQEESYGYTF
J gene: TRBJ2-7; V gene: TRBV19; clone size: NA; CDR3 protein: CASSIRLAVGEQYF
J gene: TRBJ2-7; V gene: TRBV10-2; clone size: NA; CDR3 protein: CATSTTYEQYF
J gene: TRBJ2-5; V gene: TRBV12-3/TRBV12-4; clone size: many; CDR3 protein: CASSSLGLAGVETQYF
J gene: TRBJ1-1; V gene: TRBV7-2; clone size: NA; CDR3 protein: CASSYEMGGMDTEAFF
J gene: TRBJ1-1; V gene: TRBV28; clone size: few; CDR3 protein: CASSPQGALGDTEAFF
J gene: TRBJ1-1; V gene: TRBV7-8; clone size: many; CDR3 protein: CASSWADTEAFF
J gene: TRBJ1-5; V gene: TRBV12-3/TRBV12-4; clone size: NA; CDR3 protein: CASSLVSQSPQHF
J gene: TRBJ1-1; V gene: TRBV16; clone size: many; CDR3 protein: CASSQGTGYTEAFF
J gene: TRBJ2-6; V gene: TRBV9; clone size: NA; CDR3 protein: CASSEGGAGVLTF
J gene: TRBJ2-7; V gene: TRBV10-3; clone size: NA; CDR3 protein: CAIRPGPGLGPHYVEQYF
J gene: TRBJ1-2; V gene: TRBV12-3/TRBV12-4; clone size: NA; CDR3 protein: CASSPVGQHYGYTF
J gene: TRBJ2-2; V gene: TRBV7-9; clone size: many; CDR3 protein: CASSLDETGELFF
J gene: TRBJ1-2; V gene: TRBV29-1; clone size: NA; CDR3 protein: CSVGQGDHGYTF
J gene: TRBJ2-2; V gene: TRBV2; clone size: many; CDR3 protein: CATHGEVAGELFF
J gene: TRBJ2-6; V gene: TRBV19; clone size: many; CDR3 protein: CASRSQGSGANVLTF
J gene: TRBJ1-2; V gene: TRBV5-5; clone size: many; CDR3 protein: CASIDRNYGYTF
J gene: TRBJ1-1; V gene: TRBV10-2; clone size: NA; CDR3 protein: CASTNRDTEAFF
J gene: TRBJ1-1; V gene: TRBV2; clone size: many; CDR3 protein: CASSAEWGGENTEAFF
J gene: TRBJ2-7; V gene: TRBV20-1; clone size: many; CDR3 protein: CSARGSSYEQYF
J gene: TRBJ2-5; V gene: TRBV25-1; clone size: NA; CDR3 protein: CASSDWDPDREETQYF
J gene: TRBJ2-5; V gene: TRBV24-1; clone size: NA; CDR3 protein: CASSYIRGPPGQTQYF
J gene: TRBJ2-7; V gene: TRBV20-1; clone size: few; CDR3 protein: CSARSRGMGAGVSYEQYF
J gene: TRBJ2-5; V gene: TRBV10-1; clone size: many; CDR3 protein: CASSEQLNFRETQYF
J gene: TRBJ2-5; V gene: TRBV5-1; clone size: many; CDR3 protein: CASSPGGKETQYF
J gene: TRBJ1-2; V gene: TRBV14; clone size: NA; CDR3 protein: CASSQGWTDLTDYGYTF
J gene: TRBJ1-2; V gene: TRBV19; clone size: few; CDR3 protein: CASSIVSASGTPTYGYTF
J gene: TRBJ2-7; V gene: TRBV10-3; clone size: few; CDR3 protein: CASSSPRRYEQYF
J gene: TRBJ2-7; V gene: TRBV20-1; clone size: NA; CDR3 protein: CSATFDRVYEQYF
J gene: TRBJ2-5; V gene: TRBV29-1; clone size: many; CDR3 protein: CSVGQARGTQYF
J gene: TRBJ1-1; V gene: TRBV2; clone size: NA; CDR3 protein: CASREVRGSTEAFF
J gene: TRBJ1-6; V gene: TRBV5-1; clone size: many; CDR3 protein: CASSLEGNLSPLHF
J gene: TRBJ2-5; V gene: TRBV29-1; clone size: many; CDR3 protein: CSVVTSGFQETQYF
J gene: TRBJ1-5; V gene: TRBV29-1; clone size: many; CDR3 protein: CSVRTENQPQHF